The T cell receptor beta chain under discussion was sequenced for a study of tumor and adjacent non-tumor tissue in lung cancer. Study-level results: Higher tumor TCR diversity was associated with shorter survival.

Germline values: CDR1 GTSNPN, CDR2 SVGIG (reference sequence). CDR3 length equals 14 residues. TCRbeta libraries were built with three rounds of nested PCR, modified from ARM-PCR. One entry per CDR3 protein results from TCRdb running MiXCR on the multiplex PCR reads. Of about 44,000 distinct CDR3 sequences listed, less than 70% are singletons. No cell sorting was done before RNA was extracted from the tissue. The normal lung tissue was taken more than 3 cm from the tumor edge. As concerns this clonotype: Its specificity is not known. A read error may account for a junction end that differs from germline.

This clonotype originated in a woman aged 40-49 years with non-small cell lung cancer. This rearrangement joins TRBV30 to TRBJ1-5; 7 nucleotides match TRBD1. The sample taken for sequencing was distant non-tumor lung tissue. The CDR3 DNA reads TGTGCCTGGAATTCCGGGACAGCAAATCGGCCCCAGCATTTT. Its translation: CAWNSGTANRPQHF.